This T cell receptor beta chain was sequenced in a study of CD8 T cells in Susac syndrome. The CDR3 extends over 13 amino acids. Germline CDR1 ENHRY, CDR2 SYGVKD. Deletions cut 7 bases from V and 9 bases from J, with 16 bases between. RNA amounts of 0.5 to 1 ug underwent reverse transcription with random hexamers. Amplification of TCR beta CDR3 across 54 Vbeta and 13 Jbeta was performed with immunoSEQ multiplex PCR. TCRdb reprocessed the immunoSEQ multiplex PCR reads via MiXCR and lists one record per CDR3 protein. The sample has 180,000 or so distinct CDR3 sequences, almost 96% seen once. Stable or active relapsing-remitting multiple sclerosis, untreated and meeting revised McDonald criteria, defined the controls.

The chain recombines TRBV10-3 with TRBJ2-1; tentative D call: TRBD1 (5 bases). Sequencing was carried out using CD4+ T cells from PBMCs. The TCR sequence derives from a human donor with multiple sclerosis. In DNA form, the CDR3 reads TGTGCCATCACCCGTGTTCAGGGCGGTGAGCAGTTCTTC. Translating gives CAITRVQGGEQFF.